These 17 T cell receptor beta chains came from one sample sequenced in a study of monozygotic twins with inflammatory bowel disease (dated by TCRdb to about 2019). Receptor libraries were prepared by 5' RACE. The instrument given in TCRdb is Illumina HiSeq 2500. TCRdb reprocessed the reads and assigns one entry to each CDR3 protein sequence, leaving out DNA. This sample's listing comprises some 200,000 distinct CDR3 sequences. The ten largest clones represent 1.6% of the sample. The sample taken for sequencing was blood. These receptors were obtained from a human donor with ulcerative colitis or Crohn's disease, or a healthy co-twin of an affected twin (not recorded which).

The chain uses TRBV4-1 and TRBJ2-1; TCRdb names TRBD1, which stays unverified in the absence of DNA. This CDR3 region has 15 residues. Per germline, CDR1 MGHRA and CDR2 YSYEKL. CDR3 sequence reads: CASSTGGRAFDEQFF.

The V and J genes are TRBV29-1 and TRBJ2-3; TCRdb calls TRBD2, which cannot be checked without DNA. The CDR3 runs to 15 residues. Germline V lookup: CDR1 SQVTM, CDR2 ANQGSEA. The CDR3 protein is CSVETRAGSTDTQYF.

The chain has TRBV5-1 and TRBJ2-5; the D gene TCRdb calls, TRBD1, cannot be checked with no DNA. This CDR3 has 17 residues. Germline values: CDR1 SGHRS, CDR2 YFSETQ. CDR3 sequence reads: CASSLYLSGRIQETQYF. The full variable domain, with the rest looked up from reference TRBV5-1 and TRBJ2-5, is KAGVTQTPRYLIKTRGQQVTLSCSPISGHRSVSWYQQTPGQGLQFLFEYFSETQRNKGNFPGRFSGRQFSNSRSEMNVSTLELGDSALYLCASSLYLSGRIQETQYFGPGTRLLVL.

The chain links TRBV20-1 to TRBJ2-2; the D gene TCRdb calls, TRBD1, cannot be checked with no DNA. The CDR3 covers 15 residues. CDR1 and CDR2 from the germline V gene are DFQATT and SNEGSKA (reference sequence). Here the CDR3 reads CSASPGSPNTGELFF.

The CDR3 spells CSALWASGGIGELFF. The chain is built from TRBV20-1 and TRBJ2-2; no DNA is available, so the TRBD2 call from TCRdb remains unchecked. CDR3 length: 15 residues. Germline V CDR1 and CDR2: DFQATT, SNEGSKA (reference sequence).

This chain's CDR3 is CASRRTGVSYEQYF. This chain uses TRBV12-3 or TRBV12-4 with TRBJ2-7; the TRBD1 assignment by TCRdb is unverifiable without DNA. The CDR3 spans 14 residues.

This chain links TRBV5-5 with TRBJ2-7. The CDR3 extends over 15 amino acids. The germline CDR1 and CDR2 sequences are SGHKS and YYEKEE (reference sequence). The CDR3: CASSLEWMSSYEQYF.

The J gene is TRBJ1-1, the V gene TRBV28; the D gene TCRdb calls, TRBD1, cannot be checked with no DNA. Germline V CDR1 and CDR2: MDHEN, SYDVKM. The length of the CDR3 is 16 residues. CDR3 residues: CASSLSGGKGVAEAFF.

The rearrangement links TRBV7-2 to TRBJ1-2. CDR1 is SGHTA, CDR2 FQGNSA, per germline. The CDR3 spans 14 residues. The CDR3 protein is CASSTRWGDYGYTF.

The V and J genes are TRBV5-1 and TRBJ1-1. The germline V gene encodes CDR1 SGHRS and CDR2 YFSETQ. CDR3 size: 14 residues. CDR3 residues: CASSLRGPGGEAFF.

The V and J genes are TRBV5-8 and TRBJ1-5; TCRdb lists TRBD1, though no DNA is available to test this call. The CDR3 spans 15 residues. CDR1 is SGHTS and CDR2 is YDEGEE in the germline V gene. The CDR3 sequence: CASSPGQASEEPQHF.

The chain joins TRBV20-1 to TRBJ2-7; TCRdb's D call of TRBD2 is untestable without DNA. The CDR3 runs to 14 residues. Germline loops: CDR1 DFQATT, CDR2 SNEGSKA (reference sequence). CDR3 loop: CSARQSGGAYEQYF.

J is TRBJ1-6 and V is TRBV11-2. CDR1 and CDR2 from the germline V gene are SGHAT and FQNNGV. The CDR3 covers 13 residues. Here the CDR3 reads CASSLAPPAVLHF.

The chain uses TRBV5-1 and TRBJ1-1; with no DNA, the TCRdb D assignment of TRBD1 cannot be verified. There are 16 residues in the CDR3. The germline V gene has CDR1 SGHRS and CDR2 YFSETQ. The CDR3 here is CASSLTGGFRNTEAFF.

J is TRBJ1-1 and V is TRBV7-2; absent DNA, TCRdb's TRBD1 call cannot be checked. The CDR3 is 19 amino acids. From germline, CDR1 is SGHTA and CDR2 FQGNSA. The CDR3 region is CASSLAHRPGQGLNTEAFF.

The rearrangement joins TRBV20-1 to TRBJ2-5. The CDR3 length is 14 residues. CDR1 and CDR2 from the germline V gene are DFQATT and SNEGSKA (reference sequence). The CDR3 here is CSARDLKVFETQYF.

This chain connects TRBV7-7 to TRBJ2-6; TCRdb names TRBD1, which stays unverified in the absence of DNA. Looked up from germline, CDR1 is SSHAT and CDR2 is FNYEAQ (reference sequence). The CDR3 has 13 amino acids. The CDR3 loop reads CASSPAGGSVLTF.